This T cell receptor (beta chain) was documented in a study of T cells of healthy individuals. Using its own MiXCR run on the 5' RACE reads, TCRdb lists one record per CDR3 protein. The table lists more than 85,000 distinct CDR3 sequences, 17% of them singletons, with roughly 6.1% in the top ten. CDR3 size: 13 residues. Trimming left V 4 bases short and J 1 base short, with 7 bases between. The germline CDR1 and CDR2 sequences are MNHEY and SVGAGI. V gene TRBV6-5 combines with J gene TRBJ1-1; no firm D call. The TCR was taken from a human donor in good health. The CDR3 reads CASSFGRNTEAFF. CDR3 in DNA: TGTGCCAGCAGTTTTGGACGGAACACTGAAGCTTTCTTT.